The 12 T cell receptor beta chains below were found in one sample sequenced in a study of blood T cell repertoires in COVID-19. Generated by immunoSEQ multiplex PCR, the TCRdb table keeps only in-frame clones and is missing some. The table records approximately 130,000 clones, more than 65% of them present only once. The sequenced material came from peripheral blood. The receptor set was obtained from a human donor in a cohort sampled during active COVID-19.

The chain carries TRBV10-3 and TRBJ1-2; 8 bases align to TRBD1. The CDR3 runs to 14 residues. Germline CDR1 reads ENHRY; CDR2 reads SYGVKD. V lost 6 bases to trimming and J lost 5 bases; unmatched junction nucleotides: 8. The CDR3 DNA reads as TGTGCCATCAGGGAGGACAGGGTGGATTATGGCTACACCTTC. Its protein is CAIREDRVDYGYTF.

V usage is TRBV27 and J usage is TRBJ2-1; 10 nucleotides line up with TRBD2. The germline CDR1 and CDR2 sequences are MNHEY and SMNVEV (reference sequence). The CDR3 contains 18 residues. J gave up 4 bases and V 1 base, and 10 bases lay outside the gene matches. This chain's CDR3 is CASSLWTSGGGRYNEQFF. The CDR3 nucleotides are TGTGCCAGCAGTTTATGGACTAGCGGAGGGGGGAGGTACAATGAGCAGTTCTTC.

The chain uses TRBV6-2 or TRBV6-3 and TRBJ1-4; D ambiguous. In germline, CDR1 is MNHEY, CDR2 SVGEGT. V was clipped by 5 bases and J by 8 bases, with 9 bases between them. The CDR3 loop spans 12 amino acids. Here the CDR3 reads CASSLTYEKLFF. The CDR3 coding sequence is TGTGCCAGCAGTCTCACCTACGAAAAACTGTTTTTT.

Only one count was recorded for this clone. V usage is TRBV7-3 and J usage is TRBJ2-5; TRBD1 agrees at 9 bases. The junction had 9 bases not matched to a gene; V was cut back by 5 bases and J by 5 bases. Germline lookup yields CDR1 SGHTA and CDR2 FQGTGA. There are 15 residues in the CDR3. DNA of the CDR3: TGTGCCAGCAGCATCACAGGGGGCGAACACGAGACCCAGTACTTC. It specifies CASSITGGEHETQYF.

The chain recombines TRBV18 with TRBJ2-1; 7 bases line up with TRBD2. The CDR3 length is 19 residues. V dropped 1 base and J dropped 10; count of bases not matched to a gene: 22. Germline CDR1 reads KGHSH; CDR2 reads LQKENI. CDR3 nucleotides: TGTGCCAGCTCACCACGCCGGTCCGTTGCGGGAGTGGAGGCGGGCGAGCAGTTCTTC. Translating gives CASSPRRSVAGVEAGEQFF.

The V gene is TRBV11-2, the J gene TRBJ2-1; D is unclear. Per the germline V gene, CDR1 is SGHAT and CDR2 is FQNNGV. The CDR3 covers 15 residues. Between the trimmed V and J ends, which lost 5 bases and 0 bases, there was a span of 11 bases. This CDR3 is CASSPVSGSYNEQFF. The CDR3 nucleotides are TGTGCCAGCAGCCCCGTCAGTGGCTCCTACAATGAGCAGTTCTTC. Based on the CDR3 plus reference TRBV11-2 and TRBJ2-1, the full variable domain is EAGVAQSPRYKIIEKRQSVAFWCNPISGHATLYWYQQILGQGPKLLIQFQNNGVVDDSQLPKDRFSAERLKGVDSTLKIQPAKLEDSAVYLCASSPVSGSYNEQFFGPGTRLTVL.

The chain recombines TRBV7-2 with TRBJ2-7; unclear D gene. CDR3 length equals 12 residues. V was pared by 5 bases and J by 3 bases, with 8 bases between. Germline CDR1 SGHTA, CDR2 FQGNSA. CDR3 region: CASSPGGYEQYF. The CDR3 DNA sequence: TGTGCCAGCAGCCCCGGTGGCTACGAGCAGTACTTC.

The sample holds one count of this clone. The chain uses TRBV10-3 and TRBJ2-1, with D tentatively TRBD2 (7 bases). The V gene lost 4 bases and the J gene lost 9 bases, with 13 bases spanning the gap. The CDR3 totals 13 residues. Germline V CDR1 and CDR2: ENHRY, SYGVKD. The DNA of the CDR3 is TGTGCCATCAGTGGTGGGGGGGGCCCTGAGCAGTTCTTC. It codes for CAISGGGGPEQFF.

V usage is TRBV6-2 or TRBV6-3 and J usage is TRBJ2-3, with D possibly TRBD1 on 6 matching bases. The CDR3 sequence is 16 residues long. CDR1 is MNHEY and CDR2 is SVGEGT in the germline V gene. Trimming removed 5 bases at V and 5 bases at J, with 20 bases between. The CDR3 DNA is TGTGCCAGCAGTCGACCTAGGACAGACGGAGGAGATACGCAGTATTTT. This codes for CASSRPRTDGGDTQYF.

The V call is TRBV12-3 or TRBV12-4, the J call TRBJ1-1; TRBD1 agrees at 7 bases. The V gene end was trimmed by 1 base and the J gene end by 11 bases; junction bases not matched to a gene: 7. The CDR3 totals 13 residues. The CDR3 coding sequence is TGTGCCAGCAGTTTAGACGCCGGGACAGCGGCTTTCTTT. Translating it yields CASSLDAGTAAFF.

This chain joins TRBV10-3 and TRBJ2-3, with 16 bases identical to TRBD2. This CDR3 is built from 21 residues. The trim removed 2 bases at V and 2 bases at J, leaving 13 bases unmatched. Per germline, CDR1 ENHRY and CDR2 SYGVKD. CDR3 nucleotides: TGTGCCATCAGTGAGCCGCCGTCCGGGACTAGCGGGGGGGACCTCACAGATACGCAGTATTTT. Amino acids: CAISEPPSGTSGGDLTDTQYF.

This clone was counted once. This CDR3 is CASSPGSGKTYEQYF. In nucleotides, the CDR3 is TGTGCCAGCAGCCCGGGTAGCGGGAAGACCTACGAGCAGTACTTC. The chain combines TRBV7-2 with TRBJ2-7; 8 bases agree with TRBD2. From germline, CDR1 is SGHTA and CDR2 FQGNSA. J was trimmed by 2 bases and V by 5 bases; bases with no gene match: 8. The CDR3 contains 15 residues.